This passage covers 17 T cell receptor beta chains from one sample sequenced in a study of T cell responses to AZD1222 COVID-19 vaccine. Produced via immunoSEQ multiplex PCR; TCRdb's table is partial and in-frame only. The sample contains approximately 120,000 clones, 93% of which appear only once. The material sequenced was peripheral blood, taken on day 0 of AZD1222 vaccination. The receptors stem from an adult in good health.

This clone has a single count. This chain links TRBV6-4 with TRBJ2-2; TRBD2 is a possible D gene (5 bases). Trimming shortened V by 3 bases and J by 1 base, and 9 bases separated the two germline ends. Germline lookup yields CDR1 MRHNA and CDR2 SNTAGT. This CDR3 has 15 residues. The CDR3 loop reads CASSENGVNTGELFF. CDR3 DNA: TGTGCCAGCAGTGAAAACGGGGTGAACACCGGGGAGCTGTTTTTT.

This chain connects TRBV28 to TRBJ1-5; the D is unclear. CDR1 is MDHEN, CDR2 SYDVKM, per germline. CDR3 size: 17 residues. Trimming stripped 3 bases from V and 6 bases from J, with 21 bases between. The CDR3 coding sequence is TGTGCCAGCAGTTTGCGTTCGACGGACCACCAAGGTCAGCCCCAGCATTTT. Translated, it gives CASSLRSTDHQGQPQHF.

In this sample, this clone turned up a few times. The rearrangement uses TRBV2 and TRBJ1-6; TRBD1 matches 7 bases. CDR3 length: 14 amino acids. CDR1 SNHLY and CDR2 FYNNEI come from the germline V gene. The V segment lost 10 bases and the J segment 2 bases; nucleotides outside the gene matches: 5. The CDR3 sequence is CAIQGRPYNSPLHF. Here the CDR3 DNA reads TGTGCCATACAGGGGAGGCCCTATAATTCACCCCTCCACTTT. The entire variable domain, with the rest obtained from reference TRBV2 and TRBJ1-6, is as follows: EPEVTQTPSHQVTQMGQEVILRCVPISNHLYFYWYRQILGQKVEFLVSFYNNEISEKSEIFDDQFSVERPDGSNFTLKIRSTKLEDSAMYFCAIQGRPYNSPLHFGNGTRLTVT.

The genes are TRBV6-5 and TRBJ2-7, with 8 bases that match TRBD1. CDR3 size: 14 residues. V trimming: 6 bases; J trimming: 4 bases; junction bases outside the gene matches: 8. The germline V gene encodes CDR1 MNHEY and CDR2 SVGAGI. CDR3 residues: CASSSGTGLYEQYF. The CDR3 DNA is TGTGCCAGCAGCTCCGGGACAGGTCTTTACGAGCAGTACTTC.

In this sample, this clone turned up once. The rearrangement uses TRBV5-1 and TRBJ1-6; 9 nucleotides line up with TRBD1. The CDR3 is 17 amino acids. V lost 2 bases to trimming and J lost 7 bases; unmatched junction nucleotides: 10. CDR1 and CDR2 from the germline V gene are SGHRS and YFSETQ. CDR3 protein: CASSLQGALVPNSPLHF. The CDR3 DNA reads TGCGCCAGCAGCTTACAGGGGGCGTTAGTCCCAAATTCACCCCTCCACTTT.

The rearrangement joins TRBV14 to TRBJ2-2; D remains ambiguous. Germline CDR1 reads SGHDN; CDR2 reads FVKESK. This CDR3 region has 17 residues. Trimming removed 1 base from V and 0 bases from J, with 12 bases in between. CDR3 bases: TGTGCCAGCAGCCAAGCCGTGACTTCCGCGAACACCGGGGAGCTGTTTTTT. Encoded protein: CASSQAVTSANTGELFF.

This rearrangement joins TRBV28 to TRBJ2-4, with D hard to call. V shed 7 bases and J shed 0 bases, with 10 bases lying between them. The CDR3 sequence is 14 residues long. Germline V gene lookup returns CDR1 MDHEN and CDR2 SYDVKM. The CDR3 here is CASTPALAKNIQYF. The CDR3 DNA follows: TGTGCCAGCACCCCAGCCCTAGCCAAAAACATTCAGTACTTC.

This chain connects TRBV2 to TRBJ2-2, with D uncertain. V was shortened by 6 bases and J by 2 bases, with 10 bases between the two germline ends. Germline assignment: CDR1 SNHLY and CDR2 FYNNEI. The CDR3 length is 14 residues. This CDR3 is CASRDNLNTGELFF. The CDR3 nucleotides are TGTGCCAGCAGGGATAATCTTAACACCGGGGAGCTGTTTTTT.

The chain combines TRBV6-4 with TRBJ1-5; the D gene is possibly TRBD1 (5 bases). Germline assignment: CDR1 MRHNA and CDR2 SNTAGT. V lost 2 bases and J lost 5, with 25 bases in between. The CDR3 has 19 amino acids. The CDR3 spells CASSDTQTLLRGKHQPQHF. CDR3 bases: TGTGCCAGCAGTGACACGCAGACTCTGTTAAGGGGAAAACATCAGCCCCAGCATTTT.

The gene calls are TRBV2 and TRBJ1-2; 8 nucleotides align to TRBD1. Germline assignment: CDR1 SNHLY and CDR2 FYNNEI. With 2 bases clipped from V and 10 bases from J, the junction kept 9 bases outside the gene matches. There are 14 residues in the CDR3. CDR3 nucleotide sequence: TGTGCCAGCAGTGAATGGACAGGGAACGTTTTCTACACCTTC. Translating gives CASSEWTGNVFYTF. The whole variable domain, remainder taken from reference TRBV2 and TRBJ1-2, is EPEVTQTPSHQVTQMGQEVILRCVPISNHLYFYWYRQILGQKVEFLVSFYNNEISEKSEIFDDQFSVERPDGSNFTLKIRSTKLEDSAMYFCASSEWTGNVFYTFGSGTRLTVV.

The chain links TRBV11-2 to TRBJ1-2; D gene unclear. The V and J ends lost 1 base and 2 bases respectively, with 2 bases between them. The germline gives CDR1 SGHAT, CDR2 FQNNGV. The CDR3 totals 12 residues. The CDR3 region has the DNA TGTGCCAGCAGCTTAGCAAACTATGGCTACACCTTC. This encodes CASSLANYGYTF.

The CDR3 sequence: CASSQGRGNQPQHF. The CDR3 bases are TGTGCCAGCAGCCAGGGGAGAGGCAATCAGCCCCAGCATTTT. The J gene is TRBJ1-5, the V gene TRBV3-1 (or the pseudogene TRBV3-2); D uncertain. CDR3 length equals 14 residues. Trimming removed 3 bases from V and 2 bases from J, with 8 bases in between. Germline V gene sequence: CDR1 LGHDT, CDR2 YNNKEL (reference sequence).

The sample holds one count of this clone. The chain employs TRBV7-3 and TRBJ2-7, with a tentative D call TRBD1 (6 bases). This CDR3 spans 14 amino acids. Trimming left V 6 bases short and J 0 bases short, with 12 bases between. Germline lookup yields CDR1 SGHTA and CDR2 FQGTGA. This CDR3 is CASSPTGSSYEQYF. CDR3 coding DNA: TGTGCCAGCAGTCCTACAGGGAGCTCCTACGAGCAGTACTTC.

The chain couples TRBV10-1 to TRBJ2-7, with 9 bases aligning to TRBD2. J was trimmed by 0 bases and V by 0 bases; bases with no gene match: 9. Germline values: CDR1 WNHNN, CDR2 SYGVQD (reference sequence). This CDR3 is 18 amino acids long. The CDR3 loop reads CASSESLKREAYSYEQYF. CDR3 sequence (DNA): TGCGCCAGCAGTGAGTCGTTAAAGCGGGAGGCCTACTCCTACGAGCAGTACTTC.

A few counts support this clone. The chain is built from TRBV29-1 and TRBJ2-5, with D unclear. Germline assignment: CDR1 SQVTM and CDR2 ANQGSEA. This CDR3 contains 10 residues. Trimming shortened V by 7 bases and J by 5 bases, and 8 bases separated the two germline ends. The chain's CDR3 is CSANHETQYF. In DNA form, the CDR3 reads TGCAGCGCAAATCATGAGACCCAGTACTTC.

The V gene is TRBV29-1, the J gene TRBJ1-2; D gene uncertain. The length of the CDR3 is 12 residues. Trimming took 6 bases from V and 4 from J, leaving 12 bases between them. CDR1 is SQVTM, CDR2 ANQGSEA, per germline. CDR3 nucleotide sequence: TGCAGCGTCTACTCCCCCACCTATGGCTACACCTTC. It is translated as CSVYSPTYGYTF. Combining the CDR3 with reference TRBV29-1 and TRBJ1-2 gives the whole variable domain SAVISQKPSRDICQRGTSLTIQCQVDSQVTMMFWYRQQPGQSLTLIATANQGSEATYESGFVIDKFPISRPNLTFSTLTVSNMSPEDSSIYLCSVYSPTYGYTFGSGTRLTVV.

The J gene is TRBJ1-2, the V gene TRBV3-1 (or the pseudogene TRBV3-2), with D maybe TRBD1 (6 bases). Germline V gene lookup returns CDR1 LGHDT and CDR2 YNNKEL (reference sequence). Deletions cut 1 base from V and 5 bases from J, with 14 bases between. The CDR3 runs to 15 residues. The DNA of the CDR3 is TGTGCCAGCAGCCAAGTTAACAGGGTGGGGTATGGCTACACCTTC. Translated: CASSQVNRVGYGYTF.